Here is one T cell receptor beta chain with its context. The data are from a study of blood T cell repertoires in COVID-19. The ends were cut back, 3 bases at V and 6 bases at J, with 11 bases in the middle. This CDR3 comprises 12 residues. From germline, CDR1 is DFQATT and CDR2 SNEGSKA (reference sequence). Sequenced by immunoSEQ multiplex PCR; TCRdb stores in-frame clones only, minus some. The table records approximately 120,000 clones, approximately 74% of them present only once. The chain has TRBV20-1 and TRBJ1-2; D is perhaps TRBD1 (6 bases). The TCR was taken from a man aged 55 to 70 with acute or convalescent COVID-19. The sequenced sample consisted of peripheral blood. The chain's CDR3 is CSASAGADGYTF. Written as DNA, the CDR3 is TGCAGTGCTAGTGCAGGGGCGGATGGCTACACCTTC.